What follows is one T cell receptor (beta chain) and its context. Its antigen is undetermined. In building TCR beta libraries, iRepertoire HTBI primers were used together with Arm-PCR of CDR3 regions. TCRdb reprocessed the multiplex PCR reads with MiXCR, giving one entry per CDR3 protein. There are under 800,000 distinct CDR3 sequences in the sample; 15% to 20% occur only once, and 15% to 20% lies in the top ten. The time point denotes: newly diagnosed GD, antithyroid drugs for less than 3 months. RNA extracted from PBMCs served as the sequencing template. Patients came through an endocrinology department, and that department was in Xi'an, China. V lost 4 bases, J lost 6 bases, and 23 bases stayed unmatched. This CDR3 has 19 residues. Germline loops: CDR1 LGHDT, CDR2 YNNKEL (reference sequence). These data belong to a study of regulatory T cells in long-lasting Graves disease. Study-level findings and limits: TRBV28 was favored in persistent disease, as were TRBJ1-2 and TRBJ2-5.

This same sample was also part of a study on T cells in Graves' hyperthyroidism and ophthalmopathy. As that study records: No progression to ophthalmopathy during 18 months of follow-up defined stable disease.

This specimen consisted of peripheral blood mononuclear cells (PBMCs), obtained at new diagnosis, from a patient treated with antithyroid drugs. This sequence joins TRBV3-1 and TRBJ2-7; 8 positions agree with TRBD1. The clonotype comes from a woman in her 30s with Graves disease. In DNA form, the CDR3 reads TGTGCCAGCAGCCGCCTATTAGGACAGGGACCCGGACTGGGCGGCGAGCAGTACTTC. Protein: CASSRLLGQGPGLGGEQYF.